This paragraph covers one T cell receptor (beta chain) sequence. Assay execution took place at the deep level. TCRdb keeps only in-frame clones here, not all; method: immunoSEQ multiplex PCR. The repertoire holds roughly 2.5 million clones, with more than 80% as singletons. The data were obtained in a study of shared clonotypes between healthy human individuals. This CDR3 comprises 15 residues. V gave up 2 bases and J gave up 6 bases, with 14 bases separating them. CDR1 is LGHNA and CDR2 is YSLEER in the germline V gene. The gene calls are TRBV4-3 and TRBJ2-1, with D perhaps matching TRBD1 (5 bases). The sequencing sample was made of naive CD4+ T cells sorted from blood. The subset here: CD45RA+ positively selected. This TCR came from a man younger than 35 in good health. The CDR3 DNA reads TGCGCCAGCAGCCAAAGGGGTCCCAGGGCCAATGAGCAGTTCTTC. Encoded protein: CASSQRGPRANEQFF.